This TCR beta chain was captured in a study of PD-L1 blockade in urothelial cancer. About the study: Blood analysis was done at 3 weeks (second dose) and 6 weeks after treatment began.

Each PCR contained spiked-in synthetic TCR analog templates. Sequenced by immunoSEQ multiplex PCR; TCRdb stores in-frame clones only, minus some. Here the sample spans 85,000 to 95,000 clones, 90% being singletons. The sample's time point: pretreatment peripheral blood. The input for sequencing was PBMCs, taken around atezolizumab (anti-PD-L1) treatment. This TCR derives from a man aged 55 to 70 with urothelial cancer.

DNA of the CDR3: TGTGCCAGCAGGGCCCGGGACAGGGGACGTCTAGCCAAAAACATTCAGTACTTC. Translated: CASRARDRGRLAKNIQYF. The chain carries TRBV6-4 and TRBJ2-4; 10 bases are shared with TRBD1. J lost 0 bases, V lost 6 bases, and 11 bases had no gene match. CDR3 length equals 18 residues. Per germline, CDR1 MRHNA and CDR2 SNTAGT.